These 16 T cell receptor beta chains were sequenced from one sample in a study of cytomegalovirus exposure and HLA in healthy donors. Both 60 Vbeta primers and 13 Jbeta primers went into the PCR. The data were produced by immunoSEQ multiplex PCR, yet TCRdb's version contains in-frame clones alone and is incomplete. The data contain about 170,000 clones, roughly 79% of them seen just once; the ten biggest clones take up approximately 2%. Sequenced sample: PBMCs. The source is a woman aged 25 to 39 in good health and CMV-seropositive.

The genes are TRBV2 and TRBJ2-1; 9 nucleotides agree with TRBD2. V shed 4 bases and J 4 bases; nucleotides not matched to a gene: 5. The length of the CDR3 is 15 residues. From germline, CDR1 is SNHLY and CDR2 FYNNEI. CDR3 nucleotides: TGTGCCAGCAGTGCCTTAGCGGGGGAATACAATGAGCAGTTCTTC. It is translated as CASSALAGEYNEQFF. The entire variable domain, with the rest obtained from reference TRBV2 and TRBJ2-1, is as follows: EPEVTQTPSHQVTQMGQEVILRCVPISNHLYFYWYRQILGQKVEFLVSFYNNEISEKSEIFDDQFSVERPDGSNFTLKIRSTKLEDSAMYFCASSALAGEYNEQFFGPGTRLTVL.

The genes are TRBV28 and TRBJ1-1; 10 bases map to TRBD1. This CDR3 is 19 amino acids long. The ends lost 6 bases at V and 4 bases at J; junction bases unmatched: 20. Looked up from germline, CDR1 is MDHEN and CDR2 is SYDVKM. The CDR3 region has the DNA TGTGCCAGCAGAACCCCCTTTGACAGGGGGCTTCCCTTGAGCACTGAAGCTTTCTTT. This translates into CASRTPFDRGLPLSTEAFF.

This chain joins TRBV29-1 and TRBJ2-7; TRBD1 aligns across 12 bases. The CDR3 covers 14 residues. V lost 7 bases, J lost 7 bases, and 11 bases stayed unmatched. Per germline, CDR1 SQVTM and CDR2 ANQGSEA. The DNA of the CDR3 is TGCAGCGGACGAGGGGGACAGGGGGCTGGGGAGCAGTACTTC. Translating gives CSGRGGQGAGEQYF.

This clone was detected a few times. The gene calls are TRBV4-3 and TRBJ1-5, with TRBD1 identical over 7 bases. The V and J ends lost 0 bases and 4 bases, in that order; junction bases with no gene match: 3. CDR1 LGHNA and CDR2 YSLEER come from the germline V gene. The CDR3 consists of 15 residues. The DNA of the CDR3 is TGCGCCAGCAGCCAAGATCCAGGGGGGAATCAGCCCCAGCATTTT. It yields the protein CASSQDPGGNQPQHF.

Here the CDR3 reads CAVNTGGTGNQPQHF. CDR3 nucleotide sequence: TGTGCCGTCAACACGGGGGGCACGGGCAATCAGCCCCAGCATTTT. The rearrangement links TRBV7-9 to TRBJ1-5; a possible D gene is TRBD1 (6 bases). This CDR3 is 15 amino acids long. Trimming removed 11 bases from V and 2 bases from J, with 19 bases in between. Germline V gives CDR1 SEHNR, CDR2 FQNEAQ (reference sequence).

This clone has more than one count but fewer than ten. This chain uses TRBV7-9 with TRBJ1-4; D is possibly TRBD1 (5 bases). Germline assignment: CDR1 SEHNR and CDR2 FQNEAQ (reference sequence). CDR3 length: 15 residues. Trimming took 4 bases from V and 8 from J, leaving 17 bases between them. The CDR3 bases are TGTGCCAGCAGCTCACTAGGGACGGGAGGGGAAAAACTGTTTTTT. Its protein product is CASSSLGTGGEKLFF.

This clone was picked up one time. The chain has TRBV11-2 and TRBJ2-6; no clear D. CDR1 SGHAT and CDR2 FQNNGV come from the germline V gene. The CDR3 consists of 18 residues. Trimming pared 2 bases from V and 0 bases from J, leaving 14 bases between. The CDR3 sequence is CASSLIVRIRSGANVLTF. The CDR3, as DNA: TGTGCCAGCAGCTTAATTGTCAGGATACGCTCTGGGGCCAACGTCCTGACTTTC.

The rearrangement uses TRBV28 and TRBJ2-7; D is uncertain. The CDR3 runs 13 residues. V lost 5 bases and J 6 bases, leaving 14 bases between the germline ends. Germline assignment: CDR1 MDHEN and CDR2 SYDVKM. This CDR3 is CASSILTGFEQYF. In DNA form, the CDR3 reads TGTGCCAGCAGTATACTGACGGGTTTCGAGCAGTACTTC.

The chain is built from TRBV9 and TRBJ2-3; TRBD2 aligns across 10 bases. Germline loops: CDR1 SGDLS, CDR2 YYNGEE. This CDR3 is 16 amino acids long. With 3 bases clipped from V and 10 bases from J, the junction kept 14 bases outside the gene matches. The CDR3 DNA is TGTGCCAGCAGCGGGTCAAGGACTAGCGGTACTTATCCGCAGTATTTT. Protein sequence: CASSGSRTSGTYPQYF.

The chain is built from TRBV25-1 and TRBJ1-2; tentative D call: TRBD1 (6 bases). With 6 bases removed from V and 6 bases from J, the gap between germline ends came to 11 bases. This CDR3 comprises 12 residues. Germline V lookup: CDR1 MGHDK, CDR2 SYGVNS. CDR3 DNA: TGTGCCAGCAGACAGGGTCTACATGGCTACACCTTC. Protein sequence: CASRQGLHGYTF.

The DNA of the CDR3 is TGTGCCACCGGGACAGGGTTTCCCTATGGCTACACCTTC. Its protein is CATGTGFPYGYTF. This chain links TRBV28 with TRBJ1-2; TRBD1 matches 9 bases. V dropped 10 bases and J dropped 4; count of bases not matched to a gene: 7. Germline V gives CDR1 MDHEN, CDR2 SYDVKM. The CDR3 is 13 residues long.

V gene TRBV11-2 combines with J gene TRBJ1-2, with D possibly matching TRBD1 (6 bases). Looked up from germline, CDR1 is SGHAT and CDR2 is FQNNGV. CDR3 size: 15 residues. V was pared by 6 bases and J by 2 bases, with 16 bases between. The CDR3 region has the DNA TGTGCCAGCAGGGGGGCCAGGGCTTACAACTATGGCTACACCTTC. Protein: CASRGARAYNYGYTF.

This chain uses TRBV25-1 with TRBJ1-3; 8 bases are shared with TRBD1. This CDR3 is 15 amino acids long. The germline CDR1 and CDR2 sequences are MGHDK and SYGVNS. V lost 4 bases, J lost 4 bases, and 6 bases stayed unmatched. CDR3 region: CASSGQTGEGNTIYF. Written as DNA, the CDR3 is TGTGCCAGCAGTGGGCAGACAGGGGAGGGAAACACCATATATTTT.

The chain joins TRBV5-8 to TRBJ1-5; D ambiguous. The germline V and J ends were trimmed by 4 bases and 9 bases, with 11 bases remaining between them. The CDR3 has 12 residues. Per the germline V gene, CDR1 is SGHTS and CDR2 is YDEGEE. The CDR3 sequence is CASSVAAGPQHF. The CDR3 DNA is TGTGCCAGCAGCGTGGCGGCAGGGCCCCAGCATTTT.

This chain links TRBV7-9 with TRBJ1-2; 7 nucleotides match TRBD1. The CDR3 sequence is 14 residues long. With V trimmed by 5 bases and J by 4 bases, 7 bases remained unmatched. The germline V gene encodes CDR1 SEHNR and CDR2 FQNEAQ (reference sequence). The CDR3 is CASSPEGAAYGYTF. CDR3 nucleotides: TGTGCCAGCAGCCCCGAGGGGGCCGCCTATGGCTACACCTTC.

The gene calls are TRBV7-8 and TRBJ1-5; 11 positions match TRBD1. Per the germline V gene, CDR1 is SGHVS and CDR2 is FQNEAQ. V lost 0 bases to trimming and J lost 1 base; unmatched junction nucleotides: 17. This CDR3 has 22 residues. CDR3 region: CASSLAPRTGGPAGISNQPQHF. As DNA, the CDR3 is TGTGCCAGCAGCTTAGCACCGAGGACAGGGGGCCCGGCGGGTATCAGCAATCAGCCCCAGCATTTT.